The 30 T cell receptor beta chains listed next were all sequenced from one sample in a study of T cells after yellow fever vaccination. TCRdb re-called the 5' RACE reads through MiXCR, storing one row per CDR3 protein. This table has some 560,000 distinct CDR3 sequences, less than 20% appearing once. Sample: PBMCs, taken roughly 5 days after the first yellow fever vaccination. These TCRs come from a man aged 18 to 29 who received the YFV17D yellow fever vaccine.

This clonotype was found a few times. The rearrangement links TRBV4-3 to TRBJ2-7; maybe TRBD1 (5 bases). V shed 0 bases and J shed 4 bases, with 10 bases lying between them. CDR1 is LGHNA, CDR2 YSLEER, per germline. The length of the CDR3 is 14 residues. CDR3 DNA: TGCGCCAGCAGCCAAGAAGGGGTAATGTACGAGCAGTACGTC. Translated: CASSQEGVMYEQYV.

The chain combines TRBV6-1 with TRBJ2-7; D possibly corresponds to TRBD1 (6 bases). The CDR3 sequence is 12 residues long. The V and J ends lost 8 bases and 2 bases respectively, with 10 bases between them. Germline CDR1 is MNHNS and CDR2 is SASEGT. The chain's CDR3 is CASGQRAYEQYF. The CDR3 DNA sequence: TGTGCCAGCGGACAGAGAGCCTACGAGCAGTACTTC.

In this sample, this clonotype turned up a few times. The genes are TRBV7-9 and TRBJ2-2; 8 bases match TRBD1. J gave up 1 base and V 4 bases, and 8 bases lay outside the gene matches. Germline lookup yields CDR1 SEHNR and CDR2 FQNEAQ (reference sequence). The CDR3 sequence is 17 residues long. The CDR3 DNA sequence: TGTGCCAGCAGCTGGCCCCCAGGGGGCATGAACACCGGGGAGCTGTTTTTT. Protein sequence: CASSWPPGGMNTGELFF.

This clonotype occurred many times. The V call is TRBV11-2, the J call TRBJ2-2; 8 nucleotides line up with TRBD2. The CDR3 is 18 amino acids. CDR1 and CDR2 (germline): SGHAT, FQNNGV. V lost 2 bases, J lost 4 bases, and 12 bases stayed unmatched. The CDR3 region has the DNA TGTGCCAGCAGCTTAAACCGCCCGGGGGGGCCTATCACCGGGGAGCTGTTTTTT. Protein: CASSLNRPGGPITGELFF.

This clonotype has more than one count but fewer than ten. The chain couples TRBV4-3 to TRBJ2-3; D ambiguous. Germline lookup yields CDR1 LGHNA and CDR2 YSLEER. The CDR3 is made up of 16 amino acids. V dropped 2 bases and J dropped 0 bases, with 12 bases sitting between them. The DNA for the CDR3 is TGCGCCAGCAGCCAAACGACGGATTCTAGCACAGATACGCAGTATTTT. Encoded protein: CASSQTTDSSTDTQYF.

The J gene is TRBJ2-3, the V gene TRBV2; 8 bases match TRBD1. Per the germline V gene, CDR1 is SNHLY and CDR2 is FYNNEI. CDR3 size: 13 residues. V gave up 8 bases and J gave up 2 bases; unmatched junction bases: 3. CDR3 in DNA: TGTGCCAGCGAGGGACAGGACACAGATACGCAGTATTTT. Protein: CASEGQDTDTQYF.

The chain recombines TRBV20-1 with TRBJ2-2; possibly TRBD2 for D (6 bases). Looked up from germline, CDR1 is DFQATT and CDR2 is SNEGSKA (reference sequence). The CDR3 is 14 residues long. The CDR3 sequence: CSAPGLRNTGELFF. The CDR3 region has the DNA TGCAGCGCACCAGGACTACGGAACACCGGGGAGCTGTTTTTT.

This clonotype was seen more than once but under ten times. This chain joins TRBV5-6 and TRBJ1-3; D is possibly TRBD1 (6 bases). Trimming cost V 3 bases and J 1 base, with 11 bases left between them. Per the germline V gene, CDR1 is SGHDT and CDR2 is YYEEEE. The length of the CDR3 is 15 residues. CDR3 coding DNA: TGTGCCAGCAGCTCTCAGACAGGTTCTGGAAACACCATATATTTT. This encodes CASSSQTGSGNTIYF.

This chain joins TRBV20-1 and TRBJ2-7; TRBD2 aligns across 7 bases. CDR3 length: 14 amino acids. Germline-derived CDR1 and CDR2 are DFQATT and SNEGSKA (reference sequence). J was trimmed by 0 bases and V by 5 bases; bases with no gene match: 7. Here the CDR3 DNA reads TGCAGTGCTTCCGGGACTACGAGCTCCTACGAGCAGTACGTC. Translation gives CSASGTTSSYEQYV.

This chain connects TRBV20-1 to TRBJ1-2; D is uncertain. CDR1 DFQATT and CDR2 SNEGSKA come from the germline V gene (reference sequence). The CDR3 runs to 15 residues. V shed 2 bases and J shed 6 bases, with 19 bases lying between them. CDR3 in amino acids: CSARPLPRSRDGYTF. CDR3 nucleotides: TGCAGTGCTAGACCCCTCCCTCGCAGTAGGGATGGCTACACCTTC.

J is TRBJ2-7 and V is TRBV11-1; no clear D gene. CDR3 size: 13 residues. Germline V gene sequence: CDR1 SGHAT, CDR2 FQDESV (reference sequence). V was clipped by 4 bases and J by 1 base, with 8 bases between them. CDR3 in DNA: TGTGCCAGCAGCTCCAGTATGTCCTACGAGCAGTACGTC. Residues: CASSSSMSYEQYV.

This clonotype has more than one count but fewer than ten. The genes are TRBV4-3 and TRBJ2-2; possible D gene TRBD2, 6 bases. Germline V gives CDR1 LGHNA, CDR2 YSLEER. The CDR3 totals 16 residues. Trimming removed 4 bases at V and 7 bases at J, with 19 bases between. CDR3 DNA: TGCGCCAGCAGCCCCTCCCGGGGGTTGGTCGGCGGGGAGCTGTTTTTT. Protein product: CASSPSRGLVGGELFF.

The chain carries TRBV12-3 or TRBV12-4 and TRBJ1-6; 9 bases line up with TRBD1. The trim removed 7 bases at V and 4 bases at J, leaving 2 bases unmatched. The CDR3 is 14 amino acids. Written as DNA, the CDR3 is TGTGCCAGCACCGGGACAGGGTATAATTCACCCCTCCACTTT. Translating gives CASTGTGYNSPLHF.

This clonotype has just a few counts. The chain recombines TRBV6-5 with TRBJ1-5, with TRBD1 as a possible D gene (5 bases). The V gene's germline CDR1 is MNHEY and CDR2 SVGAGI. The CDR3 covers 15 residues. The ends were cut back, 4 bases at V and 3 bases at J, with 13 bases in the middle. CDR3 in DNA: TGTGCCAGCAGTTCCCAGGGTTTCCCCAATCAGCCCCAGCATTTT. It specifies CASSSQGFPNQPQHF.

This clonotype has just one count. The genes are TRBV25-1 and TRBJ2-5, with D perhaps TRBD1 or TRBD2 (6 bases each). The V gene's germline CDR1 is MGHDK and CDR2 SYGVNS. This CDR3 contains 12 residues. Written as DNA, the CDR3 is TGTGCAGCAGGGGAGGACCAAGAGACCCAGTACTTC. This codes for CAAGEDQETQYF.

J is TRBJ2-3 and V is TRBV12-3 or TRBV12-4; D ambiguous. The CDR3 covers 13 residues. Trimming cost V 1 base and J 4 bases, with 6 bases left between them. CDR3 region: CASSLVPPDTQYF. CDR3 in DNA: TGTGCCAGCAGTTTAGTCCCCCCAGATACGCAGTATTTT.

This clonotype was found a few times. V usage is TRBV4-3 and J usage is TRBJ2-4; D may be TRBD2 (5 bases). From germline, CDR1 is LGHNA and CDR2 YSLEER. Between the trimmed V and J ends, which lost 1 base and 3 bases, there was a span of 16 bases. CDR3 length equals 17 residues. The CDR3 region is CASSQGGSGTRKNIQYF. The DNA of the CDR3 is TGCGCCAGCAGCCAAGGGGGAAGCGGTACCCGCAAAAACATTCAGTACTTC.

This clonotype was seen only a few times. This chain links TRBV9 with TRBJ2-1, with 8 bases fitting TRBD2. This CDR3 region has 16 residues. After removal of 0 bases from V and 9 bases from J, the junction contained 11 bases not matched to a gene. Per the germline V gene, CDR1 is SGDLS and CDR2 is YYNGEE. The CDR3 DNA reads TGTGCCAGCAGCGTAGTATCCGGGGGGGTCGTTGGTGAGCAGTTCTTC. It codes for CASSVVSGGVVGEQFF.

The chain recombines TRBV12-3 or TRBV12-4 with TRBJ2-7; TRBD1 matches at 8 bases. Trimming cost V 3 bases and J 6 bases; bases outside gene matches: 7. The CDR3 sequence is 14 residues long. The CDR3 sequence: CASSFDRGNGEQYF. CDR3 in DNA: TGTGCCAGCAGTTTTGACAGGGGTAACGGCGAGCAGTACTTC.

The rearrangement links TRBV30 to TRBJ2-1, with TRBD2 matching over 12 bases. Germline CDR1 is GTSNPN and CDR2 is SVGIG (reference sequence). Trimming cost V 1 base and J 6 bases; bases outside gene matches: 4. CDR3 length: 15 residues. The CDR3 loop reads CAWSAGTSGFNEQFF. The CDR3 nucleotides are TGTGCCTGGAGTGCAGGGACTAGCGGGTTCAATGAGCAGTTCTTC.

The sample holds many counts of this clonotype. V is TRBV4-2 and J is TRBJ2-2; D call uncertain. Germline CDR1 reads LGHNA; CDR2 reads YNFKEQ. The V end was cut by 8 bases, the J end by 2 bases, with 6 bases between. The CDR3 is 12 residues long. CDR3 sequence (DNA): TGTGCCAGCGGAGACAACACCGGGGAGCTGTTTTTT. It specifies CASGDNTGELFF.

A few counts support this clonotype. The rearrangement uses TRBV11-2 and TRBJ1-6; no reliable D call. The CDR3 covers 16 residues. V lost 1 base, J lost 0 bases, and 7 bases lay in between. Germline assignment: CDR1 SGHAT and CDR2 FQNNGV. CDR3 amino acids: CASSLVRSSYNSPLHF. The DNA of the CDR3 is TGTGCCAGCAGCTTAGTGCGGAGCTCCTATAATTCACCCCTCCACTTT.

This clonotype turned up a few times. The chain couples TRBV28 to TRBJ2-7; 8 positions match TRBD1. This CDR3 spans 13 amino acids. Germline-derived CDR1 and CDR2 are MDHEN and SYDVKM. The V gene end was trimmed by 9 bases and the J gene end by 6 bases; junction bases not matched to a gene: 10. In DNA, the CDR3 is TGTGCCAGTGCCTTAGGACAGGGCCCCGAGCAGTACGTC. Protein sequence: CASALGQGPEQYV.

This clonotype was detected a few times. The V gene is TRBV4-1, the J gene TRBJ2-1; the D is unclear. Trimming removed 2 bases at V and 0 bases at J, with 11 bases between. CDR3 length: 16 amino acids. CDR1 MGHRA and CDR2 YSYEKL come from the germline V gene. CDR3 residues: CASSQSFTVSYNEQFF. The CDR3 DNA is TGCGCCAGCAGCCAATCCTTCACGGTCTCCTACAATGAGCAGTTCTTC.

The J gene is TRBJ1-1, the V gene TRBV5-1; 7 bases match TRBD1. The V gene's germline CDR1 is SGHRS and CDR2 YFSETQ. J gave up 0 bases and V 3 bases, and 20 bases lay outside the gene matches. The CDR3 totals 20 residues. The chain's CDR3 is CASSSRTGSPSSYMNTEAFF. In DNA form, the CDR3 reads TGCGCCAGCAGCTCTCGGACAGGATCTCCGTCCTCTTATATGAACACTGAAGCTTTCTTT.

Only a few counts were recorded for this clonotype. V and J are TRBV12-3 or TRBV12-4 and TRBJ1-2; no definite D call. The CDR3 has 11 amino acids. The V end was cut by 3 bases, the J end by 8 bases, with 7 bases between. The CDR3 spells CASSFRQGYTF. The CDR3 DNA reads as TGTGCCAGCAGTTTCCGGCAGGGCTACACCTTC.

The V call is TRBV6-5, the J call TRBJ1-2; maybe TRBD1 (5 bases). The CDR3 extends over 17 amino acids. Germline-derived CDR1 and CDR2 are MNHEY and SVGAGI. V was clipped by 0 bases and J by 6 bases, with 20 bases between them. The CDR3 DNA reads TGTGCCAGCAGTTACTCTATCCCAGGGCCTCAAGCTAATGGCTACACCTTC. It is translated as CASSYSIPGPQANGYTF.

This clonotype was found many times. The CDR3 protein is CASIHPRVNTEAFF. For the CDR3, the DNA is TGTGCCAGCATCCACCCGAGGGTGAACACTGAAGCTTTCTTT. V and J are TRBV12-3 or TRBV12-4 and TRBJ1-1; D not resolved. The CDR3 spans 14 residues. Trimming removed 7 bases at V and 0 bases at J, with 12 bases between.

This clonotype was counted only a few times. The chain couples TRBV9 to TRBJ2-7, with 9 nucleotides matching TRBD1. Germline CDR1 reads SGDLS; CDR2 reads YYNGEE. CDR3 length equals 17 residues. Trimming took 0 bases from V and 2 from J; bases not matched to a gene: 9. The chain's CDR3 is CASSVAPSDRGTYEQYF. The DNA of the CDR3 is TGTGCCAGCAGCGTAGCTCCCTCCGACAGGGGGACCTACGAGCAGTACTTC.

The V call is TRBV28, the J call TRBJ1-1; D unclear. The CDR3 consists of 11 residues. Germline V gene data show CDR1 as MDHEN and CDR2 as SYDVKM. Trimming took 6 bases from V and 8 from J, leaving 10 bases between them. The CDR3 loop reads CASSHSREAFF. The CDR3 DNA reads TGTGCCAGCAGCCACAGCCGAGAAGCTTTCTTT.